The 4 T cell receptor beta chains reported below all come from one sample, sequenced in a study of OX40 agonist ivuxolimab in advanced cancers. Repertoires were generated with immunoSEQ multiplex PCR, while TCRdb's copy carries only in-frame clones and drops some. The sample comprises tens of thousands of clones, 75% to 90% of which are singletons, and 9.5% to 15% rests with the top ten. The sample was CD4+ or CD8+ T cells sorted from blood, taken in a trial of the OX40 agonist ivuxolimab. These TCRs come from an adult with an advanced solid tumor such as melanoma, head and neck, liver or kidney cancer.

The CDR3 sequence: CASSPLRGVVLDTEAFF. The DNA of the CDR3 is TGTGCCAGCTCACCTCTCAGGGGTGTAGTTTTGGACACTGAAGCTTTCTTT. The rearrangement joins TRBV18 to TRBJ1-1; D might be TRBD1 (6 bases). The V gene lost 3 bases and the J gene lost 3 bases, with 20 bases spanning the gap. Germline CDR1 reads KGHSH; CDR2 reads LQKENI. The CDR3 is 17 residues long.

This clone was recorded only once. V and J are TRBV14 and TRBJ2-5; D gene uncertain. The V end was cut by 11 bases, the J end by 8 bases, with 12 bases between. The CDR3 has 10 amino acids. Germline lookup yields CDR1 SGHDN and CDR2 FVKESK. The CDR3: CAGPHSTQYF. The CDR3, as DNA: TGTGCCGGCCCACACTCTACCCAGTACTTC.

The rearrangement uses TRBV18 and TRBJ2-5; the match to TRBD1 covers 8 bases. Germline V gene data show CDR1 as KGHSH and CDR2 as LQKENI. Trimming at V came to 5 bases and at J to 4 bases, leaving 3 bases not matched to a gene. The CDR3 extends over 13 amino acids. CDR3 region: CASSSGQGETQYF. In nucleotides, the CDR3 is TGTGCCAGCTCATCTGGACAGGGAGAGACCCAGTACTTC.

The chain uses TRBV5-4 and TRBJ2-4; maybe TRBD2 (5 bases). This CDR3 spans 15 amino acids. Trimming cost V 4 bases and J 1 base, with 12 bases left between them. Germline V gene data show CDR1 as SGHNT and CDR2 as YYREEE (reference sequence). CDR3 bases: TGTGCCAGCAGCCACACGGGGTTCGCCAAAAACATTCAGTACTTC. As protein: CASSHTGFAKNIQYF.